These T cell receptor beta chains were read from a single sample in a study of blood T cell repertoires in COVID-19. The table came from immunoSEQ multiplex PCR; TCRdb's copy has only in-frame clones and leaves some out. This table has approximately 110,000 clones, more than 80% appearing once. Sequenced: peripheral blood. These TCRs come from a woman of 80 years or more with COVID-19, enrolled during active disease. CDR3s include the opening cysteine and the closing phenylalanine or tryptophan. Fields, in order: CDR3 DNA, CDR3 protein, J gene, V gene, clone size, D gene. D genes are given only for firm matches. Size is omitted from some rows. Given values are once, few, many or a class for expanded clones.

TGTGCCAGCAGTTCAGGGACTTTACCCTGGGACACCGGGGAGCTGTTTTTT,CASSSGTLPWDTGELFF,TRBJ2-2,TRBV28,-,-
TGTGCCAGCAGCTTACCGGGACAGGTCCAAGAGACCCAGTACTTC,CASSLPGQVQETQYF,TRBJ2-5,TRBV7-9,few,TRBD1
TGCGCCAGCAGCTTGGCCGGGTTGAGCGCTCGCACACTCTCAGATACGCAGTATTTT,CASSLAGLSARTLSDTQYF,TRBJ2-3,TRBV5-1,-,-
TGCGCCAGCAGGGGTGGGGTCAGGGAAACGGGCAATCAGCCCCAGCATTTT,CASRGGVRETGNQPQHF,TRBJ1-5,TRBV5-1,-,-
TGTGCCAGCAGTGAGATTAGCGGGAGGGGCGAGCAGTACTTC,CASSEISGRGEQYF,TRBJ2-7,TRBV2,-,TRBD2
TGTGCCAGCAGTGGTCAGGGGGGCAGCAATCAGCCCCAGCATTTT,CASSGQGGSNQPQHF,TRBJ1-5,TRBV28,few,TRBD1
TGTGCCACCGCAGCTCTAGATGAGCAGTTCTTC,CATAALDEQFF,TRBJ2-1,TRBV7-2,once,-
TGTGCCACGTCTACCCAGGGGAGCAATTCACCCCTCCACTTT,CATSTQGSNSPLHF,TRBJ1-6,TRBV19,-,-
TGTGCCAGCAGTTTATCCGGAGGTACCTACGAGCAGTACTTC,CASSLSGGTYEQYF,TRBJ2-7,TRBV28,once,-
TGTGCCAGCAGCTTAGGGGCAGGGTACGAGCAGTACTTC,CASSLGAGYEQYF,TRBJ2-7,TRBV11-2,few,-